Reported below is one TCR beta chain. Coverage ceases 3 residues before the CDR3 finishes, and the germline J gene fills in the end. The sample originates from a study of T cells in women clearing cervical HPV infection. Method: immunoSEQ multiplex PCR; TCRdb's copy keeps in-frame clones and lacks some. The sample includes over 25,000 clones. V trimming: 1 base; J trimming: 3 bases; junction bases outside the gene matches: 8. The germline V gene encodes CDR1 PRHDT and CDR2 FYEKMQ (reference sequence). The CDR3 loop spans 17 amino acids. This rearrangement joins TRBV13 to TRBJ2-5, with 10 nucleotides matching TRBD2. Specimen: blood buffy coat. The clonotype originates from a woman aged 18 to 75 with a cervical HPV16 infection that either progressed to CIN3+ or cleared (not recorded which). Partial CDR3 DNA: TGTGCCAGCAGCTTAGTTGGGATTAGCGGGAGGAAAGAGACC. Protein: CASSLVGISGRKET. The full CDR3 sequence reads CASSLVGISGRKETQYF.